A single sample gave rise to the 17 T cell receptor beta chains below, sequenced in a study of T cells in Graves' hyperthyroidism and ophthalmopathy. RNA transcripts were the template for amplifying TCR beta CDR3 regions. Using the HTBI primer set, a first-round RT-PCR was run on the TCR CDR3. TCRdb ran MiXCR on the multiplex PCR reads and lists one entry per CDR3 protein. The table lists around 300,000 distinct CDR3 sequences, less than 30% of them singletons. Sample: blood. These receptors all come from a man in his forties with Graves' hyperthyroidism that later progressed to Graves' ophthalmopathy.

This chain connects TRBV2 to TRBJ2-5; D possibly matches TRBD1 or TRBD2 (5 bases each). CDR3 size: 13 residues. The germline V gene encodes CDR1 SNHLY and CDR2 FYNNEI. The V and J ends lost 7 bases and 8 bases respectively, with 17 bases between them. The CDR3 region is CASIPGPPNTQYF. CDR3 DNA: TGTGCCAGCATCCCGGGACCCCCGAACACCCAGTACTTC.

This clonotype was counted ten times or more. The chain has TRBV20-1 and TRBJ1-2; a possible D gene is TRBD1 (6 bases). V lost 4 bases to trimming and J lost 5 bases, with 17 bases between them. The CDR3 length is 14 residues. Germline V gene sequence: CDR1 DFQATT, CDR2 SNEGSKA (reference sequence). CDR3 sequence (DNA): TGCAGTGCTAACCCAAGGGGGGCCCTGTATGGCTACACCTTC. Translating gives CSANPRGALYGYTF.

This clonotype has just a few counts. The chain couples TRBV14 to TRBJ1-1; D call uncertain. V gave up 5 bases and J gave up 5 bases, with 15 bases separating them. The CDR3 covers 14 residues. Germline V gene sequence: CDR1 SGHDN, CDR2 FVKESK. CDR3 coding DNA: TGTGCCAGCAGCATTGGACGACGAAGTACTGAAGCTTTCTTT. It is translated as CASSIGRRSTEAFF.

There are many counts of this clonotype. This chain connects TRBV10-1 to TRBJ1-5; the D gene is possibly TRBD1 (5 bases). The CDR3 totals 13 residues. V was shortened by 5 bases and J by 5 bases, with 10 bases between the two germline ends. Germline assignment: CDR1 WNHNN and CDR2 SYGVQD (reference sequence). Here the CDR3 DNA reads TGCGCCAGCAGTTGGGACCGGGATCAGCCCCAGCATTTT. Encoded protein: CASSWDRDQPQHF.

The V call is TRBV11-2, the J call TRBJ2-7; tentatively, D is TRBD1 or TRBD2 (6 bases each). Trimming removed 7 bases from V and 12 bases from J, with 22 bases in between. This CDR3 is built from 13 residues. The germline V gene has CDR1 SGHAT and CDR2 FQNNGV. The CDR3: CASIQGSRGLPYF. The CDR3 bases are TGTGCCAGCATCCAGGGGTCCCGGGGACTTCCGTACTTC. The variable domain in full, with the rest retrieved from reference TRBV11-2 and TRBJ2-7, is EAGVAQSPRYKIIEKRQSVAFWCNPISGHATLYWYQQILGQGPKLLIQFQNNGVVDDSQLPKDRFSAERLKGVDSTLKIQPAKLEDSAVYLCASIQGSRGLPYFGPGTRLTVT.

This clonotype was seen at least ten times. This chain uses TRBV18 with TRBJ2-5; D is perhaps TRBD1 (6 bases). V shed 5 bases and J shed 4 bases, with 11 bases lying between them. The length of the CDR3 is 13 residues. Looked up from germline, CDR1 is KGHSH and CDR2 is LQKENI. CDR3 sequence (DNA): TGTGCCAGCTCAAGAGGGGGTGGAGAGACCCAGTACTTC. Protein sequence: CASSRGGGETQYF.

This clonotype was counted between two and nine times. A read error may explain this, as a much larger clone is one base away. The chain employs TRBV3-1 and TRBJ1-2; the D is unclear. The CDR3 runs 11 residues. Trimming stripped 5 bases from V and 4 bases from J, with 5 bases between. The germline CDR1 and CDR2 sequences are LGHDT and YNNKEL (reference sequence). In nucleotides, the CDR3 is TGTGCCAGCAGCTATTCCTATGGCTACACCTTC. This sequence encodes CASSYSYGYTF. The full variable domain, completed using reference TRBV3-1 and TRBJ1-2, is DTAVSQTPKYLVTQMGNDKSIKCEQNLGHDTMYWYKQDSKKFLKIMFSYNNKELIINETVPNRFSPKSPDKAHLNLHINSLELGDSAVYFCASSYSYGYTFGSGTRLTVV.

There are many counts of this clonotype. This chain connects TRBV12-3 or TRBV12-4 to TRBJ2-2; TRBD2 agrees at 9 bases. This CDR3 has 16 amino acids. After removal of 4 bases from V and 1 base from J, the junction contained 4 bases not matched to a gene. In DNA form, the CDR3 reads TGTGCCAGCAGTTACCGTAGCGGGAGGAACACCGGGGAGCTGTTTTTT. It codes for CASSYRSGRNTGELFF.

There are many counts of this clonotype. V and J are TRBV20-1 and TRBJ2-7; a weak D match, TRBD1 (6 bases). V shed 5 bases and J shed 4 bases, with 15 bases lying between them. Germline V gene lookup returns CDR1 DFQATT and CDR2 SNEGSKA (reference sequence). The CDR3 is 13 amino acids. The CDR3 DNA sequence: TGCAGTGCTCCCTCGGGGACAAAATACGAGCAGTACTTC. It specifies CSAPSGTKYEQYF.

This clonotype has a count of ten or more. The CDR3 here is CASSLVAGANYGYTF. Written as DNA, the CDR3 is TGCGCCAGCAGCTTGGTTGCGGGAGCTAACTATGGCTACACCTTC. V usage is TRBV5-1 and J usage is TRBJ1-2; D ambiguous. Trimming took 0 bases from V and 0 from J, leaving 9 bases between them. The CDR3 has 15 residues. The V gene's germline CDR1 is SGHRS and CDR2 YFSETQ.

This clonotype was counted at least ten times. The chain uses TRBV15 and TRBJ1-2; D is ambiguous. V lost 8 bases and J 5 bases, leaving 15 bases between the germline ends. CDR3 length equals 13 residues. Germline V gene sequence: CDR1 LNHNV, CDR2 YYDKDF (reference sequence). CDR3 sequence reads: CATRRSTEYGYTF. Here the CDR3 DNA reads TGTGCCACCCGACGCTCGACTGAATATGGCTACACCTTC.

This clonotype has at least ten counts. The chain recombines TRBV19 with TRBJ1-5; the match to TRBD1 covers 7 bases. V lost 6 bases and J lost 5; bases outside the gene matches: 10. The CDR3 is 15 amino acids. Germline V gene lookup returns CDR1 LNHDA and CDR2 SQIVND (reference sequence). CDR3 nucleotide sequence: TGTGCCAGTAGGCTCATTACAGGGGACCATCAGCCCCAGCATTTT. Translating it yields CASRLITGDHQPQHF.

This clonotype was seen ten or more times. V and J are TRBV2 and TRBJ1-2, with TRBD1 matching 8 bases. Germline V gene lookup returns CDR1 SNHLY and CDR2 FYNNEI. The V and J ends lost 2 bases and 6 bases, in that order; junction bases with no gene match: 2. The CDR3 runs to 13 residues. The CDR3: CASSEQGQDGYTF. CDR3 DNA sequence: TGTGCCAGCAGTGAACAGGGACAGGATGGCTACACCTTC.

This clonotype has at least ten counts. The chain uses TRBV2 and TRBJ1-1; D uncertain. Germline CDR1 SNHLY, CDR2 FYNNEI. This CDR3 is built from 13 residues. V was pared by 2 bases and J by 1 base, with 5 bases between. This CDR3 reads CASSEWQNTEAFF. The CDR3 coding sequence is TGTGCCAGCAGTGAATGGCAGAACACTGAAGCTTTCTTT.

Ten or more counts support this clonotype. The chain combines TRBV29-1 with TRBJ1-2, with 7 bases identical to TRBD1. The germline gives CDR1 SQVTM, CDR2 ANQGSEA. V shed 5 bases and J 0 bases; nucleotides not matched to a gene: 6. CDR3 length: 14 residues. The chain's CDR3 is CSVQRTGANYGYTF. The DNA for the CDR3 is TGCAGCGTTCAAAGGACAGGTGCTAACTATGGCTACACCTTC.

This clonotype is a singleton in its sample. This chain connects TRBV28 to TRBJ2-7; 8 bases line up with TRBD1. The CDR3 is made up of 16 amino acids. Germline CDR1 is MDHEN and CDR2 is SYDVKM. With V trimmed by 4 bases and J by 1 base, 9 bases remained unmatched. The chain's CDR3 is CASSSTGTGSSYEQYF. CDR3 in DNA: TGTGCCAGCAGTTCTACCGGGACAGGTAGTTCCTACGAGCAGTACTTC. Full variable domain (missing parts from reference TRBV28 and TRBJ2-7): DVKVTQSSRYLVKRTGEKVFLECVQDMDHENMFWYRQDPGLGLRLIYFSYDVKMKEKGDIPEGYSVSREKKERFSLILESASTNQTSMYLCASSSTGTGSSYEQYFGPGTRLTVT.

This clonotype was counted ten times or more. CDR3 protein: CSARDGGSFPKWEYF. The CDR3 DNA reads as TGCAGTGCTAGAGATGGGGGTTCCTTCCCGAAGTGGGAGTACTTC. This chain joins TRBV20-1 and TRBJ2-7; D could derive from TRBD1 or TRBD2 (5 bases each). This CDR3 is built from 15 residues. Germline values: CDR1 DFQATT, CDR2 SNEGSKA (reference sequence). The V end was cut by 0 bases, the J end by 11 bases, with 23 bases between.